This T cell receptor beta chain appears in the sequencing data of a study of patients with pleural tuberculosis. From the reads, TCRdb called clonotypes with MiXCR, one entry per CDR3 protein. The data hold almost 30,000 distinct CDR3 sequences, with about 20% observed a single time. This clonotype was detected many times. The V gene's germline CDR1 is KGHDR and CDR2 SFDVKD. CDR3 size: 15 residues. The ends were cut back, 3 bases at V and 6 bases at J, with 16 bases in the middle. Sequencing was performed on peripheral blood. The chain combines TRBV24-1 with TRBJ1-2; D is possibly TRBD1 (6 bases). This clonotype was obtained from a human donor with pleural tuberculosis. This CDR3 is CATSDPTGTAHGYTF. The DNA for the CDR3 is TGTGCCACCAGTGATCCGACAGGAACAGCCCATGGCTACACCTTC.